This T cell receptor (beta chain) was obtained from a study of T-cell reconstitution after alpha-beta-depleted transplantation in children. It was with unique molecular identifiers that the TCRbeta library was prepared. TCRdb ran MiXCR on the PCR reads and lists one entry per CDR3 protein. The sample shows about 230,000 distinct CDR3 sequences, approximately 9% of them seen only once. This clonotype has only a few counts. This TCR was sampled from a human donor who donated a stem cell graft to a child with acute lymphoblastic leukemia. Sequenced here: PBMCs from the stem cell graft donor, sampled from the stem cell graft.

CDR3 in amino acids: CASSLAEWLNTEAFF. The CDR3 nucleotides are TGCGCCAGCAGCTTGGCCGAATGGTTGAACACTGAAGCTTTCTTT. The rearrangement uses TRBV5-1 and TRBJ1-1; D ambiguous. V lost 0 bases, J lost 0 bases, and 9 bases lay in between. CDR3 length equals 15 residues. CDR1 and CDR2 from the germline V gene are SGHRS and YFSETQ.